This T cell receptor beta chain was documented in a study of CD8+ T cells in alopecia areata. Isolated RNA was reverse transcribed into cDNA used as the sequencing template. This table comes from immunoSEQ multiplex PCR, and its TCRdb copy is limited to in-frame clones, with some not included. Here the sample spans about 150,000 clones, 62% being singletons. The sequenced material came from CD8+ T cells sorted from blood. The source is a human donor in good health.

The CDR3 reads CASSGQGGYEQYF. DNA for the CDR3: TGTGCCAGCTCGGGACAGGGTGGATACGAGCAGTACTTC. The chain links TRBV25-1 to TRBJ2-7, with 9 bases that match TRBD1. V lost 8 bases to trimming and J lost 4 bases; unmatched junction nucleotides: 6. CDR3 length: 13 amino acids. CDR1 and CDR2 from the germline V gene are MGHDK and SYGVNS.